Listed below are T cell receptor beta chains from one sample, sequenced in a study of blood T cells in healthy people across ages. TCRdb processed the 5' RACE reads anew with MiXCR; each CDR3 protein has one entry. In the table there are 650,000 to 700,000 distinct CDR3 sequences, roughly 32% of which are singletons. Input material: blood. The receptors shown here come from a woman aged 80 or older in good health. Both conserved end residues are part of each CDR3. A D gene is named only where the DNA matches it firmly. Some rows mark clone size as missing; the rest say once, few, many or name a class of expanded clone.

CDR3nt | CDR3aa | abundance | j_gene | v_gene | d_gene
TGCGCCAGCAGCCAAACGAGAGGGGCGGGGCAAGAGACCCAGTACTTC | CASSQTRGAGQETQYF | many | TRBJ2-5 | TRBV5-1 | .
TGTGCCAGTAGTATAGGTCTAGATCTGGTCGTTGATGGCTACACCTTC | CASSIGLDLVVDGYTF | few | TRBJ1-2 | TRBV19 | .
TGTGCCAGCAGCACTGACTGGCGGAGCACAGATACGCAGTATTTT | CASSTDWRSTDTQYF | . | TRBJ2-3 | TRBV9 | .
TGTGCCAGCAGCTCAGGGGGGGACGATCCGGGCTCCTACAATGAGCAGTTCTTC | CASSSGGDDPGSYNEQFF | . | TRBJ2-1 | TRBV6-1 | .
TGCAGCGCGAACAGGGGCGGTGAAGCTTTCTTT | CSANRGGEAFF | few | TRBJ1-1 | TRBV29-1 | TRBD1
TGTGCCACCAGCACACGTGCCGCTAGCGCAGCTAGCACAGATACGCAGTATTTT | CATSTRAASAASTDTQYF | . | TRBJ2-3 | TRBV15 | .
TGTGCCAGCAGTGCCCGCCCGGGACTAGGTTCGGAGACCCAGTACTTC | CASSARPGLGSETQYF | many | TRBJ2-5 | TRBV6-1 | TRBD2
TGTGCCAGCTCACGGACCGGGGGTTCGAACACTGAAGCTTTCTTT | CASSRTGGSNTEAFF | few | TRBJ1-1 | TRBV18 | .
TGTGCCAGCAGCGCGGGACAGTCGATCTACGAGCAGTACTTC | CASSAGQSIYEQYF | many | TRBJ2-7 | TRBV9 | TRBD1
TGTGCCAGCAGCCTTACAGGGGGTGATGGCTACACCTTC | CASSLTGGDGYTF | many | TRBJ1-2 | TRBV7-9 | TRBD1
TGTGCCAGCACCGCAGGGCGCGGGGCCAACGTCCTGACTTTC | CASTAGRGANVLTF | . | TRBJ2-6 | TRBV11-2 | .
TGTGCCAGCCATTACGGGCGAGGGAACACTGAAGCTTTCTTT | CASHYGRGNTEAFF | . | TRBJ1-1 | TRBV6-2/TRBV6-3 | .
TGCGCCAGCAGCTTGGACCTAGCGGGGGGCTACGAGCAGTACTTC | CASSLDLAGGYEQYF | many | TRBJ2-7 | TRBV5-1 | TRBD2
TGCAGTGCTAACCGGGACAACCCGCGGATTACTGAAGCTTTCTTT | CSANRDNPRITEAFF | . | TRBJ1-1 | TRBV20-1 | .
TGTGCCAGCAGTTACCAGCGGACCAACGCTAACTATGGCTACACCTTC | CASSYQRTNANYGYTF | many | TRBJ1-2 | TRBV6-2/TRBV6-3 | .
TGCAGTGCTAGATCCCTACCCACAGATACGCAGTATTTT | CSARSLPTDTQYF | . | TRBJ2-3 | TRBV20-1 | .
TGTGCCAGCAGCGGAGACAGCGCAGATACGCAGTATTTT | CASSGDSADTQYF | . | TRBJ2-3 | TRBV7-7 | .
TGCGCCAGCAGCATAGGACAGGGAAGGGACGAGCAGTACTTC | CASSIGQGRDEQYF | . | TRBJ2-7 | TRBV5-1 | TRBD1
TGCGCCAGCAGTCAGGAGTTTGAGCAGTACTTC | CASSQEFEQYF | many | TRBJ2-7 | TRBV5-1 | .
TGTGCCAGCAGCGTGGGGGGAGGGATCTACGAGCAGTACTTC | CASSVGGGIYEQYF | many | TRBJ2-7 | TRBV9 | TRBD2
TGTGCCAGCAGCTCCTTGTCAGGGCAAGAGACCCAGTACTTC | CASSSLSGQETQYF | many | TRBJ2-5 | TRBV7-6 | .
TGCAGTGCTAGAGCCCTGACAGGGGGCCGCGGCTACACCTTC | CSARALTGGRGYTF | . | TRBJ1-2 | TRBV20-1 | TRBD1
TGTGCCAGCAGTCCCCTTAAAAGACAGGGGGCGGGCGGGGAGCTGTTTTTT | CASSPLKRQGAGGELFF | few | TRBJ2-2 | TRBV12-3/TRBV12-4 | TRBD1
TGCAGTGCTAGTATCGGGAGGTGGGCTTTCTTT | CSASIGRWAFF | many | TRBJ1-1 | TRBV20-1 | .
TGTGCCACCAGCATGAGCCGGAACACTGAAGCTTTCTTT | CATSMSRNTEAFF | few | TRBJ1-1 | TRBV15 | .
TGTGCCAGCATCACGGGGACAGGGGTTCAAGTCCCCTCACCCCTCCACTTT | CASITGTGVQVPSPLHF | few | TRBJ1-6 | TRBV2 | TRBD1
TGCAGTGCTAGAGGGAGGGGAACAGATACGCAGTATTTT | CSARGRGTDTQYF | many | TRBJ2-3 | TRBV20-1 | .
TGTGCCAGCAGCTTGATGAATCAGCCCCAGCATTTT | CASSLMNQPQHF | many | TRBJ1-5 | TRBV7-2 | .
TGTGCCAGCAGCTCCCTTTTGGGGGGTTTCTCTGGGGCCAACGTCCTGACTTTC | CASSSLLGGFSGANVLTF | . | TRBJ2-6 | TRBV7-2 | .
TGTGCCAGCAGCCAAGCCCGAATCACCGGGGAGCTGTTTTTT | CASSQARITGELFF | . | TRBJ2-2 | TRBV14 | .
TGCGCCAGCAGCTTCTACGGCTATAATTCACCCCTCCACTTT | CASSFYGYNSPLHF | many | TRBJ1-6 | TRBV5-1 | .
TGCAGTGCTAGTCGGGGACAGGGTAGGACCGGGGAGCTGTTTTTT | CSASRGQGRTGELFF | few | TRBJ2-2 | TRBV20-1 | TRBD1